This T cell receptor beta chain is drawn from a study of tumor and adjacent non-tumor tissue in lung cancer. Three rounds of nested PCR, following a modified ARM-PCR protocol, produced the TCRbeta library. TCRdb recomputed calls from the multiplex PCR reads with MiXCR, one row per CDR3 protein. Seen here are some 90,000 distinct CDR3 sequences, about 61% observed once, and the top ten hold roughly 15%. For this clonotype: No antigen is known for it.

The V end was cut by 6 bases, the J end by 5 bases, with 29 bases between. CDR1 is DFQATT and CDR2 is SNEGSKA in the germline V gene (reference sequence). The CDR3 has 17 residues. Study results and caveats: Tumor repertoires had a smaller top 100 clone share than normal lung.

RNA was extracted from bulk tissue without any cell sorting. The material sequenced was lung tumor tissue. The sequence was collected from a man between 65 and 85 years old with non-small cell lung cancer. The genes are TRBV20-1 and TRBJ2-7; D may be TRBD2 (7 bases). The CDR3 sequence: CSARYASQWGGMDEQYF. The CDR3 DNA sequence: TGCAGTGCCAGATACGCTTCCCAGTGGGGGGGCATGGACGAGCAGTACTTC.